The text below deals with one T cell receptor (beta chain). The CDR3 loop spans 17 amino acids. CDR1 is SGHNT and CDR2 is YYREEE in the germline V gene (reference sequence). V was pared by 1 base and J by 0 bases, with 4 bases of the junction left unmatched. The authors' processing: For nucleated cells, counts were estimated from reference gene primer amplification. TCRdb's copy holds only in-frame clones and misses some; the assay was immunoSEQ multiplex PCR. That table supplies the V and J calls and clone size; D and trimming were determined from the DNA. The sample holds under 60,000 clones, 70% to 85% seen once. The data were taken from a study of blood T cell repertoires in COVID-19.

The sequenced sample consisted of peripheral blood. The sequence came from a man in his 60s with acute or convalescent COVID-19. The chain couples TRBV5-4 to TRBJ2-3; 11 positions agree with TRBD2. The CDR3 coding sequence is TGTGCCAGCAGCTTGCTAGCGGGGGGCTCTAGCACAGATACGCAGTATTTT. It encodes CASSLLAGGSSTDTQYF.